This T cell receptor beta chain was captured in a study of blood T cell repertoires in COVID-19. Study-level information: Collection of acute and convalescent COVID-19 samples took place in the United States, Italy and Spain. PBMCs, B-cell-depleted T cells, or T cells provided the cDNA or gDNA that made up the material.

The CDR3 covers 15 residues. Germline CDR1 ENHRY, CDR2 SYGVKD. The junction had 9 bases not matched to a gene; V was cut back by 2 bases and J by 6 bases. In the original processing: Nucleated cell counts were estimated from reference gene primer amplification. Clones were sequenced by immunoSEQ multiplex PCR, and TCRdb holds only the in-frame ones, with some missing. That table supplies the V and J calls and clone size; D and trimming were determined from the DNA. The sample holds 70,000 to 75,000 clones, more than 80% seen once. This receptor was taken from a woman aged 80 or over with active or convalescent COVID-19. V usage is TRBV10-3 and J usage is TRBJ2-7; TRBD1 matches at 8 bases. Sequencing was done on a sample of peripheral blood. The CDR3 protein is CAISELGIDRGEQYF. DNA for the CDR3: TGTGCCATCAGTGAGCTGGGGATAGACAGGGGCGAGCAGTACTTC.